This T cell receptor (beta chain) derives from a study of blood T cells in healthy people across ages. On the study more broadly: Template switching retrieved approximately one barcoded beta molecule for each two T cells. General observations from the study: The study lacked donor CMV status, which possibly confounded expanded clonotype changes.

The germline gives CDR1 SGHRS, CDR2 YFSETQ. This CDR3 comprises 14 residues. With 1 base removed from V and 0 bases from J, the gap between germline ends came to 7 bases. This clonotype was seen a handful of times. Its antigen is currently unknown. With a J-beta primer mix and a sample-barcoded 5' primer, a second PCR ran about 7 to 11 cycles. Each cDNA molecule was tagged by a template-switch adaptor that had 12 random nucleotides. TCRdb itself ran the 5' RACE reads through MiXCR, one entry per CDR3 protein. The table lists over 950,000 distinct CDR3 sequences, 35% to 40% of them singletons. This chain uses TRBV5-1 with TRBJ1-2; D remains ambiguous. Sequencing was performed on blood. The source is a man younger than 35 in good health. The CDR3 spells CASSLNWSNYGYTF. In nucleotides, the CDR3 is TGCGCCAGCAGCTTGAACTGGTCTAACTATGGCTACACCTTC.